This T cell receptor beta chain comes out of a study of blood T cell repertoires in COVID-19. Study-level information: Whether acute or convalescent, the COVID-19 samples came from the United States, Italy and Spain.

In the original analysis: Amplification with reference gene primers provided the estimates of nucleated cell counts. This table comes from immunoSEQ multiplex PCR, and its TCRdb copy is limited to in-frame clones, with some not included. V, J and clone size were drawn from that table, and D and trimming were deduced from the DNA. The table has 80,000 to 90,000 clones, around four fifths seen once. The CDR3 contains 16 residues. V was cut by 6 bases and J by 1 base, with 15 bases left in between. In germline, CDR1 is KGHSH, CDR2 LQKENI. The chain is built from TRBV18 and TRBJ2-2, with D possibly being TRBD1 (5 bases). Material for sequencing was peripheral blood. The clonotype originates from a woman between 65 and 79 years old with acute or convalescent COVID-19. CDR3 in amino acids: CASSPVQGMNTGELFF. CDR3 in DNA: TGTGCCAGCTCCCCAGTCCAGGGAATGAACACCGGGGAGCTGTTTTTT. Variable domain in full (rest from reference TRBV18 and TRBJ2-2): NAGVMQNPRHLVRRRGQEARLRCSPMKGHSHVYWYRQLPEEGLKFMVYLQKENIIDESGMPKERFSAEFPKEGPSILRIQQVVRGDSAAYFCASSPVQGMNTGELFFGEGSRLTVL.